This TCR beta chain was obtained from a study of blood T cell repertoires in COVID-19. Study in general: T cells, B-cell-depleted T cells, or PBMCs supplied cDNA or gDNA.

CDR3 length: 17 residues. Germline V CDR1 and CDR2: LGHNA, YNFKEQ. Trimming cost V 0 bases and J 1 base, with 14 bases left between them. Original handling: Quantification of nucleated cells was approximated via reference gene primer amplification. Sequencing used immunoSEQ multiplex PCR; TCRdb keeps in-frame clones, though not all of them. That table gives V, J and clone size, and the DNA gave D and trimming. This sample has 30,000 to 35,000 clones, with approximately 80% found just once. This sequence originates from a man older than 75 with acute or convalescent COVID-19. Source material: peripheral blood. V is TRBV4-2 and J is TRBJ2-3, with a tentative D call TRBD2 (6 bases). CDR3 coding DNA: TGTGCCAGCAGCCAAGAAAGGGCGGGGACTGGCACAGATACGCAGTATTTT. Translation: CASSQERAGTGTDTQYF.